This T cell receptor (beta chain) appears in the sequencing data of a study of shared T cell receptors in the human thymus. This CDR3 contains 19 residues. Looked up from germline, CDR1 is SGHTA and CDR2 is FQGNSA. Between the trimmed V and J ends, which lost 3 bases and 0 bases, there was a span of 20 bases. TCRdb's table, derived via immunoSEQ multiplex PCR, lists solely in-frame clones and lacks some. Here the sample spans about 380,000 clones, around 95% being singletons. The chain carries TRBV7-2 and TRBJ1-4; maybe TRBD1 (6 bases). The source is a human donor. The material sequenced was thymocytes. CDR3 region: CASSFHFGQNIATNEKLFF. In nucleotides, the CDR3 is TGTGCCAGCAGCTTTCACTTCGGACAGAATATTGCAACTAATGAAAAACTGTTTTTT.